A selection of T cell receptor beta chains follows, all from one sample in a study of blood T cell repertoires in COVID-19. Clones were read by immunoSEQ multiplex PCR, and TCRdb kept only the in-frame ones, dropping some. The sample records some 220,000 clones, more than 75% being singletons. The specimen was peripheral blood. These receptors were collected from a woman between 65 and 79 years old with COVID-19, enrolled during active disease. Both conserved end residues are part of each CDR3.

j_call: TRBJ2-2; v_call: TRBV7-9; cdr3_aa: CASSFLAGVAGELFF
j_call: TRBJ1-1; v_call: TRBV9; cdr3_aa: CASSTEGGPVTEAFF
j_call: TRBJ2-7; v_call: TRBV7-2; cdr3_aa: CASSLRTGGPSEQYF
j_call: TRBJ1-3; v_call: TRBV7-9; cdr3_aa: CASSLGQSGNTIYF
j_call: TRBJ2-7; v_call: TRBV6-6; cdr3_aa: CASNTAPGVGEQYF
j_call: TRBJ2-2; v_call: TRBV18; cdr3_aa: CASSLDRSQNTGELFF
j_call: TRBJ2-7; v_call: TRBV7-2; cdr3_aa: CASSLRAGPDEQYF
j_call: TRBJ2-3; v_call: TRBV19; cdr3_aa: CASSVLGQGSTDTQYF
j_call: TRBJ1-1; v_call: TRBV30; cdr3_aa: CAWSVRGTTMNTEAFF
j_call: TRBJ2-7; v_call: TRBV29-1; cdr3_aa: CSVRQGLTSYEQYF
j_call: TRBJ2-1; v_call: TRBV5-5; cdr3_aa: CASSLDSSYNEQFF
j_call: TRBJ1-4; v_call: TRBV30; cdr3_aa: CAWSWQGGELFF
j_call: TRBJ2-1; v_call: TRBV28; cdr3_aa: CASSLEGPAGVGEQFF
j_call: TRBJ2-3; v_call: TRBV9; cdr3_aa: CASSVGSSGSGTDTQYF
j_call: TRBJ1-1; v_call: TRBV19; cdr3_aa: CASSTATQIRNTEAFF
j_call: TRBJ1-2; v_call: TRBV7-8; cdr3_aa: CASSLGGAGYGYTF
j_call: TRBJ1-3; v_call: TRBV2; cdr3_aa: CASSQQVIGNTIYF
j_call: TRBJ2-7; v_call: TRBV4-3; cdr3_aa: CASSQLGGPSYEQYF
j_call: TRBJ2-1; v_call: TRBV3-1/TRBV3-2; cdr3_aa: CASSPITSSYNEQFF
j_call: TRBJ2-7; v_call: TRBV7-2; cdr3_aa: CASSPGRWLEQYF
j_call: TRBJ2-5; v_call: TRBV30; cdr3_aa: CAWSVQGNQYF
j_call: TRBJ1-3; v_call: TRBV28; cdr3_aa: CASSLLREGGNTIYF